This TCR beta chain was sequenced during a study of cytotoxic CD8 clonotypes in ibrutinib-treated CLL. Data came from immunoSEQ multiplex PCR; TCRdb stores just in-frame clones and leaves some out. The sample has more than 200,000 clones, under 75% seen once; the top ten hold approximately 15%. The CDR3 extends over 15 amino acids. Unmatched junction bases numbered 3, after V lost 4 bases and J lost 2 bases. CDR1 and CDR2 (germline): SGDLS, YYNGEE. The receptor comes from a human donor with chronic lymphocytic leukemia. Sequences were derived from PBMCs, sampled after 24 months of ibrutinib treatment. The chain couples TRBV9 to TRBJ2-7; 13 nucleotides line up with TRBD2. The CDR3 nucleotides read TGTGCCAGCAGCATACTAGCGGGAGGGCCCTACGAGCAGTACTTC. This sequence encodes CASSILAGGPYEQYF. The full variable domain, rest sourced from reference TRBV9 and TRBJ2-7, is DSGVTQTPKHLITATGQRVTLRCSPRSGDLSVYWYQQSLDQGLQFLIQYYNGEERAKGNILERFSAQQFPDLHSELNLSSLELGDSALYFCASSILAGGPYEQYFGPGTRLTVT.